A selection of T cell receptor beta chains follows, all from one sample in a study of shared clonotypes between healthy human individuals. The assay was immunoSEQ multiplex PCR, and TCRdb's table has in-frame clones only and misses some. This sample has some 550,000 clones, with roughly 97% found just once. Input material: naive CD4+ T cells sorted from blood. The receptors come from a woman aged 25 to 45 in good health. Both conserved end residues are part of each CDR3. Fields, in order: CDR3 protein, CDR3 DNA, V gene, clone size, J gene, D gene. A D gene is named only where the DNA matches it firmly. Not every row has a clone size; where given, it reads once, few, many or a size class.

CDR3 protein: CASSPSGSSYEQYF
CDR3 DNA: TGTGCCAGCTCACCTAGCGGGAGTTCCTACGAGCAGTACTTC
V gene: TRBV18
clone size: NA
J gene: TRBJ2-7
D gene: TRBD2

CDR3 protein: CASSLGTALSYEQYF
CDR3 DNA: TGTGCCAGCAGCCTTGGGACAGCATTATCCTACGAGCAGTACTTC
V gene: TRBV7-2
clone size: NA
J gene: TRBJ2-7
D gene: TRBD1

CDR3 protein: CASSRLVPGGETQYF
CDR3 DNA: TGCGCCAGCAGCCGACTAGTGCCCGGGGGGGAGACCCAGTACTTC
V gene: TRBV5-1
clone size: NA
J gene: TRBJ2-5
D gene: TRBD2

CDR3 protein: CASSSPGQAKNTEAFF
CDR3 DNA: TGTGCCAGCAGTTCTCCGGGGCAAGCAAAGAACACTGAAGCTTTCTTT
V gene: TRBV28
clone size: NA
J gene: TRBJ1-1
D gene: NA

CDR3 protein: CASSLWTEYEQYF
CDR3 DNA: TGTGCCAGCAGTTTATGGACGGAATACGAGCAGTACTTC
V gene: TRBV28
clone size: NA
J gene: TRBJ2-7
D gene: NA

CDR3 protein: CASSWGGRAYEQYF
CDR3 DNA: TGTGCCAGCAGCTGGGGCGGGAGGGCCTACGAGCAGTACTTC
V gene: TRBV5-5
clone size: NA
J gene: TRBJ2-7
D gene: TRBD2

CDR3 protein: CASRAGQETQYF
CDR3 DNA: TGTGCCAGCCGAGCGGGCCAAGAGACCCAGTACTTC
V gene: TRBV19
clone size: NA
J gene: TRBJ2-5
D gene: NA

CDR3 protein: CASSIEGTVQPQHF
CDR3 DNA: TGTGCCAGTAGTATAGAAGGGACAGTCCAGCCCCAGCATTTT
V gene: TRBV19
clone size: NA
J gene: TRBJ1-5
D gene: TRBD1

CDR3 protein: CASRPRLQPAEQYF
CDR3 DNA: TGTGCCAGCAGACCCCGCCTACAACCCGCCGAGCAGTACTTC
V gene: TRBV9
clone size: NA
J gene: TRBJ2-7
D gene: NA

CDR3 protein: CASSQTFRDPYNEQFF
CDR3 DNA: TGCGCCAGCAGCCAGACTTTCCGGGACCCCTACAATGAGCAGTTCTTC
V gene: TRBV4-1
clone size: NA
J gene: TRBJ2-1
D gene: NA

CDR3 protein: CASSSDRGRHGYTF
CDR3 DNA: TGTGCCAGCAGCTCAGACAGGGGGCGGCATGGCTACACCTTC
V gene: TRBV7-2
clone size: NA
J gene: TRBJ1-2
D gene: TRBD1

CDR3 protein: CASSQTDTQYF
CDR3 DNA: TGCGCCAGCAGCCAGACAGATACGCAGTATTTT
V gene: TRBV5-1
clone size: NA
J gene: TRBJ2-3
D gene: NA

CDR3 protein: CASSSFKLPRVRGLVYEQYF
CDR3 DNA: TGTGCCAGCAGCTCCTTTAAGTTGCCCAGGGTAAGAGGCTTGGTCTACGAGCAGTACTTC
V gene: TRBV7-8
clone size: NA
J gene: TRBJ2-7
D gene: NA

CDR3 protein: CASNRDKHTDTQYF
CDR3 DNA: TGTGCCAGCAACCGGGACAAACACACAGATACGCAGTATTTT
V gene: TRBV28
clone size: NA
J gene: TRBJ2-3
D gene: NA

CDR3 protein: CASSGQGAGGSVYEQYF
CDR3 DNA: TGTGCCAGCAGTGGACAGGGGGCTGGCGGGAGTGTCTACGAGCAGTACTTC
V gene: TRBV2
clone size: once
J gene: TRBJ2-7
D gene: TRBD1

CDR3 protein: CASNRDGVEAFF
CDR3 DNA: TGTGCCAGCAACCGGGACGGAGTTGAAGCTTTCTTT
V gene: TRBV18
clone size: NA
J gene: TRBJ1-1
D gene: NA

CDR3 protein: CASSDGSRTDTQYF
CDR3 DNA: TGTGCCAGCAGTGACGGGAGTCGCACAGATACGCAGTATTTT
V gene: TRBV6-4
clone size: NA
J gene: TRBJ2-3
D gene: NA

CDR3 protein: CASSPNRGILTEAFF
CDR3 DNA: TGTGCCAGCAGCCCGAACAGGGGAATTTTGACTGAAGCTTTCTTT
V gene: TRBV7-9
clone size: NA
J gene: TRBJ1-1
D gene: TRBD1

CDR3 protein: CASSVVRDGAAEQFF
CDR3 DNA: TGTGCCAGTAGTGTGGTACGAGACGGCGCAGCAGAGCAGTTCTTC
V gene: TRBV19
clone size: NA
J gene: TRBJ2-1
D gene: NA

CDR3 protein: CASRDSEIYGYTF
CDR3 DNA: TGTGCCAGTAGGGACAGCGAAATCTATGGCTACACCTTC
V gene: TRBV2
clone size: NA
J gene: TRBJ1-2
D gene: TRBD1

CDR3 protein: CASSPGTDFYGYTF
CDR3 DNA: TGTGCCAGCTCGCCCGGGACAGACTTCTATGGCTACACCTTC
V gene: TRBV18
clone size: NA
J gene: TRBJ1-2
D gene: TRBD1

CDR3 protein: CSVPREAGELFF
CDR3 DNA: TGCAGCGTACCAAGGGAGGCCGGGGAGCTGTTTTTT
V gene: TRBV29-1
clone size: NA
J gene: TRBJ2-2
D gene: NA

CDR3 protein: CATSTLGGQPQHF
CDR3 DNA: TGTGCCACCAGCACCCTTGGAGGGCAGCCCCAGCATTTT
V gene: TRBV15
clone size: NA
J gene: TRBJ1-5
D gene: NA

CDR3 protein: CASSLEGPTEAFF
CDR3 DNA: TGCGCCAGCAGCTTGGAAGGGCCCACTGAAGCTTTCTTT
V gene: TRBV5-1
clone size: NA
J gene: TRBJ1-1
D gene: NA

CDR3 protein: CASSPGQEGTDTQYF
CDR3 DNA: TGCGCCAGCAGCCCTGGACAGGAGGGCACAGATACGCAGTATTTT
V gene: TRBV5-1
clone size: NA
J gene: TRBJ2-3
D gene: TRBD1

CDR3 protein: CASSPVGSGNTIYF
CDR3 DNA: TGTGCCAGCAGTCCGGTGGGGAGTGGCAACACCATATATTTT
V gene: TRBV28
clone size: NA
J gene: TRBJ1-3
D gene: NA

CDR3 protein: CASSFGTGTYEQYF
CDR3 DNA: TGTGCCAGCAGCTTCGGGACAGGGACTTACGAGCAGTACTTC
V gene: TRBV7-9
clone size: once
J gene: TRBJ2-7
D gene: TRBD1

CDR3 protein: CASSLERELYEQYF
CDR3 DNA: TGCGCCAGCAGCTTGGAGCGGGAACTTTACGAGCAGTACTTC
V gene: TRBV5-1
clone size: NA
J gene: TRBJ2-7
D gene: TRBD2

CDR3 protein: CASSQDRATSDSGELFF
CDR3 DNA: TGCGCCAGCAGCCAAGATAGGGCGACTAGCGACTCCGGGGAGCTGTTTTTT
V gene: TRBV4-1
clone size: NA
J gene: TRBJ2-2
D gene: TRBD2